Listed below are T cell receptor beta chains from one sample, sequenced in a study. Each CDR3 protein gets one entry after TCRdb re-called the 5' RACE reads with MiXCR. The table lists roughly 60,000 distinct CDR3 sequences, more than 25% of them singletons. Material for sequencing was tumor-infiltrating Tregs sorted from the breast tumor. These receptors came from a female donor with breast cancer. CDR3s include the opening cysteine and the closing phenylalanine or tryptophan. D genes are given only for firm matches. The size of a clone is reported for some rows only, either as once, few or many, or as a class for expanded clones.

few,TRBD1,TRBV10-3,TRBJ2-1,TGTGCCATCAGTGGGACAGGGGGCAATGAGCAGTTCTTC,CAISGTGGNEQFF
.,.,TRBV20-1,TRBJ2-7,TGCAGTGCTAGAGATGGGGCGGTGGGTGTGCCCGAGCAGTACTTC,CSARDGAVGVPEQYF
.,.,TRBV20-1,TRBJ2-1,TGCAGTGCTTTTGGGCCTAACAATGGGCAGTTCTTC,CSAFGPNNGQFF
few,.,TRBV5-5,TRBJ1-1,TGTGCCAGCAGCTTGGAGGTGTCCAGATTGAACACTGAAGCTTTCTTT,CASSLEVSRLNTEAFF
.,TRBD1,TRBV25-1,TRBJ2-4,TGTGCCAGCAGTGAAAAAAGGGACAGTCAAAACATTCAGTACTTC,CASSEKRDSQNIQYF
few,.,TRBV20-1,TRBJ2-2,TGCAGTGCTAAGAACAGGGTTAAGAACACCGGGGAGCTGTTTTTT,CSAKNRVKNTGELFF
many,TRBD2,TRBV6-1,TRBJ2-5,TGTGCCAGCAGCGCGGGGGATTGGGAGACCCAGTACTTC,CASSAGDWETQYF
many,.,TRBV28,TRBJ1-6,TGTGCCAGCGAGGACATCGGGGGCGGACATTTCCACTTT,CASEDIGGGHFHF
.,.,TRBV9,TRBJ1-4,TGTGCCAGCAGCCCCTTCGGGAAAACTAATGAAAAACTGTTTTTT,CASSPFGKTNEKLFF
few,TRBD1,TRBV20-1,TRBJ2-1,TGCAGTGCTTTCCAGGGGGCCTCCTACAATGAGCAGTTCTTC,CSAFQGASYNEQFF
.,TRBD2,TRBV28,TRBJ2-1,TGTGCCAGCAGTCTAGCGGGAGGGCCGTCGAGTGAGCAGTTCTTC,CASSLAGGPSSEQFF
few,.,TRBV7-6,TRBJ2-3,TGTGCCAGCAGCGCACTAGGACTGGGGAGCACAGATACGCAGTATTTT,CASSALGLGSTDTQYF
few,.,TRBV7-9,TRBJ2-5,TGTGCCAGCAGCTCACCGGGGGCAGAGACCCAGTACTTC,CASSSPGAETQYF
.,.,TRBV7-2,TRBJ2-6,TGTGCCAGCGGTCGAGGAAGGTTCTCTGGGGCCAACGTCCTGACTTTC,CASGRGRFSGANVLTF
few,.,TRBV28,TRBJ2-7,TGTGCCAGCAGGGGAAGCTCCTACGAGCAGTACTTC,CASRGSSYEQYF
.,.,TRBV9,TRBJ2-1,TGTGCCAGCAGCGTAAAGGAATACAATGAGCAGTTCTTC,CASSVKEYNEQFF
few,.,TRBV7-9,TRBJ2-1,TGTGCCAGCAGCTTAGCGAAAGGACTACAATACAATGAGCAGTTCTTC,CASSLAKGLQYNEQFF
many,.,TRBV20-1,TRBJ2-1,TGCAGTGCTAGAGGCCAAAGGGGCGGGTGGGACAATGAGCAGTTCTTC,CSARGQRGGWDNEQFF
.,TRBD1,TRBV6-2/TRBV6-3,TRBJ2-7,TGTGCCAGCAGTCTCGGGACAGGGCTCTACGAGCAGTACTTC,CASSLGTGLYEQYF
many,.,TRBV29-1,TRBJ2-7,TGCAGCGTCGAAGAGGGTGCGGGAGAGCAGTACTTC,CSVEEGAGEQYF
few,TRBD2,TRBV20-1,TRBJ2-7,TGCAGTGCTAGAGATTACCTAGCGGGGGGGCCGGTAGACTACGAGCAGTACTTC,CSARDYLAGGPVDYEQYF
.,.,TRBV13,TRBJ1-2,TGTGCCAGCAGCTTAGCTTCAATAAACTATGGCTACACCTTC,CASSLASINYGYTF
.,TRBD2,TRBV7-9,TRBJ2-1,TGTGCCTGCAGCTCTAGCGGGAGGGCCTACAATGAGCAGTTCTTC,CACSSSGRAYNEQFF
many,TRBD2,TRBV29-1,TRBJ2-3,TGCAGGGGACTAGCGGGGAATACGCAGTATTTT,CRGLAGNTQYF
.,TRBD2,TRBV2,TRBJ2-7,TGTGCCAGCAGTGAATTATTAGCGGGAGAAGACGAGCAGTACTTC,CASSELLAGEDEQYF
many,.,TRBV4-1,TRBJ1-4,TGCGCCAGCAGCCAAGTAATGGGGCAAGGCGAAAAACTGTTTTTT,CASSQVMGQGEKLFF
few,.,TRBV6-2/TRBV6-3,TRBJ2-3,TGTGCCAGCAGTTACGGGTTCCTCTCATTCACAGATACGCAGTATTTT,CASSYGFLSFTDTQYF
few,.,TRBV5-1,TRBJ1-2,TGCGCCAGCAGCACGGACGGGGATGGCTACACCTTC,CASSTDGDGYTF
few,.,TRBV29-1,TRBJ2-7,TGCAGCGTTGAAGATCGGGTCCTGTCTCACGAGCAGTACTTC,CSVEDRVLSHEQYF
.,TRBD2,TRBV12-3/TRBV12-4,TRBJ2-7,TGTGCCAGCAGCCCAGCGGGGCCTAGGGAGCAGTACTTC,CASSPAGPREQYF
few,.,TRBV12-3/TRBV12-4,TRBJ1-2,TGTGCCAGCAGTTTTAGGACACGGGGCGGCTACACCTTC,CASSFRTRGGYTF
.,.,TRBV20-1,TRBJ1-5,TGCAGTGCTAGTAAGGACACTGATCAGCCCCAGCATTTT,CSASKDTDQPQHF
.,.,TRBV2,TRBJ2-7,TGTGCCGGCAGTGGGTCATCCTACGAGCAGTACTTC,CAGSGSSYEQYF
few,.,TRBV6-1,TRBJ2-7,TGTGCCAGCAACGGACACGACCGGACCTACGAGCAGTACTTC,CASNGHDRTYEQYF
many,.,TRBV12-3/TRBV12-4,TRBJ1-2,TGTGCCAGCAGTGTCGGGTATGGCTACACCTTC,CASSVGYGYTF
.,.,TRBV6-1,TRBJ1-5,TGTGCCAGCAGTGAACGGCGGGATCAGCCCCAGCATTTT,CASSERRDQPQHF
few,TRBD2,TRBV5-1,TRBJ2-2,TGCGCCAGCAGTCAGATCGGTCTAGCGGGATTATCCGGGGAGCTGTTTTTT,CASSQIGLAGLSGELFF
few,.,TRBV20-1,TRBJ2-7,TGCAGTGCTAGAGATCCCGGGACCTACTCCTACGAGCAGTACTTC,CSARDPGTYSYEQYF
few,TRBD2,TRBV7-2,TRBJ2-5,TGTGCCAGCAGCGACCAGCGGGGGGTTGGGGAGACCCAGTACTTC,CASSDQRGVGETQYF
.,.,TRBV5-1,TRBJ1-1,TGCGCCAGCAGCTTGGAGAAAACAGGGTTAGGCACTGAAGCTTTCTTT,CASSLEKTGLGTEAFF
.,.,TRBV3-1,TRBJ1-1,TGTGCCAGCAGCCAATTAGGGAACACTGAAGCTTTCTTT,CASSQLGNTEAFF
few,.,TRBV27,TRBJ2-3,TGTGCCAGCAGTTTCAGGGGCCATACGCAGTATTTT,CASSFRGHTQYF
.,.,TRBV29-1,TRBJ2-1,TGCAGCGTTGAAACCCCCCGCCGGGGATACAATGAGCAGTTCTTC,CSVETPRRGYNEQFF
few,.,TRBV9,TRBJ2-5,TGTGCCAGCAGCCCAGGACAGTTTGAGACCCAGTACTTC,CASSPGQFETQYF
few,TRBD1,TRBV7-6,TRBJ2-7,TGTGCCAGCAGCCGCCCGGACAGGGCCTACGAGCAGTACTTC,CASSRPDRAYEQYF